This T cell receptor (beta chain) was sequenced during a study of CD8 T cell repertoires and HIV-1 epitope variants. Study-level background: Separate wells received one of Twenty-five Gag or Nef variant peptides. Controls included no peptide, Ebola AY9 epitope, and a CMV, EBV, flu pool.

This table comes from immunoSEQ multiplex PCR, and its TCRdb copy is limited to in-frame clones, with some not included. The table shows a few thousand clones, with 68% occurring only once. The trim removed 4 bases at V and 2 bases at J, leaving 15 bases unmatched. Germline CDR1 is SGDLS and CDR2 is YYNGEE. The CDR3 is made up of 18 amino acids. As regards this clone: Its antigen is not known.

This chain uses TRBV9 with TRBJ2-3; the match to TRBD2 covers 8 bases. The sequence derives from a male donor with HIV. The sequenced sample was cultured CD8+ T cells derived from PBMCs. The CDR3 reads CASSLGSLAGGYTDTQYF. DNA of the CDR3: TGTGCCAGCAGCCTTGGTTCCCTTGCGGGGGGATACACAGATACGCAGTATTTT.